The text below deals with one T cell receptor beta chain. This clonotype occurred many times. Its antigen target is currently unknown. It has no much larger one-base neighbor in the sample; base qualities were not kept. This sample was taken from a study of T cells in Graves' hyperthyroidism and ophthalmopathy (dated by TCRdb to between 2018 and 2020). For the wider study: Peripheral blood was sampled at the time of initial diagnosis, prior to any treatment. To identify distinguishing TCR V-J signatures, a discovery cohort of 90 to 100 patients was used, comprising fewer than 45 with Graves' ophthalmopathy and around 60 with stable Graves' hyperthyroidism. Prospective prediction of ophthalmopathy was tested in an independent validation cohort consisting of some 20 hyperthyroidism patients and 15 or so patients who later progressed to ophthalmopathy. The 75 to 100 discovery patients were divided at random into training and test sets in a 7:3 ratio. Thyroid tissue and blood T-cell repertoires from over 5 Graves' hyperthyroidism patients were also compared in the study. After sampling, hyperthyroidism patients received methimazole starting at 30 mg daily, and ophthalmopathy patients received high-dose intravenous methylprednisolone. The paper describes TCR Vbeta CDR3 sequencing of 135 peripheral blood samples, made up of 43 ophthalmopathy patients, roughly 80 hyperthyroidism patients and roughly 17 progressor patients.

In the ophthalmopathy patients, disease was moderately to severely active, with a Clinical Activity Score of 3 or more, a NOSPECS grade of 4 or more, and a duration of less than 3 months. Exclusion was applied to patients with uncontrolled infections, other autoimmune diseases, pregnancy or lactation. Diagnoses were based on clinical symptoms, serum thyroxine and TRAb, thyroid ultrasound and orbital computed tomography. PBMCs were isolated from 8 to 10 ml of fresh peripheral blood by Ficoll-Paque density gradient centrifugation. Total RNA was extracted with Trizol reagent, and quality was checked on an Agilent 2100 Bioanalyzer. Broader findings and caveats from the paper: No statistical method was used to set the sample size in advance, and investigators knew the group allocation. Blood samples also contained most of the expanded thyroid clonotypes (frequency above 0.001), which suggests that blood repertoires may reflect thyroid immune responses. In validation, the model predicted progression to ophthalmopathy a median of roughly 6.1 months before onset, with about 71% sensitivity and roughly 79% specificity. Ophthalmopathy was separated from stable hyperthyroidism by a 13 V-J signature model, with 87.88% sensitivity and around 81% specificity obtained in cross-validation and 80%/75% obtained in testing.

Amplification of TCR beta CDR3 regions was carried out from RNA transcripts. For the first round of RT-PCR on the TCR CDR3, the HTBI primer set was used together with the Qiagen OneStep RT-PCR kit. Libraries were constructed in a second round of multiplex PCR, after which size selection and purification were performed. Sequencing of the libraries was done on an Illumina HiSeq2000 using paired-end 100 bp reads. Regarding the original processing steps: SOAPnuke was used to process the raw data, throwing out any read that contained adapters or uncalled bases, had a mean Phred below 15, or lacked an exact constant-primer or identifier match. COPE v1.2.5 was used to merge the high-quality paired reads, and each unique nucleotide sequence was defined as a clonotype. MiTCR v1.1 was used to align clonotypes to the IMGT TRBV, TRBD and TRBJ reference segments. Analysis was restricted to V-J combinations with a frequency above 0.0001, which covered over 98% of repertoires. The TCS score was defined as the ratio of F50 (clonal expansion) to E x V (chaos), calculated using BLOSUM62-based TCRdist between CDR3 peptides within each V-J. Welch's t-statistics and random forest reduced just over 500 V-J features to 13, which were used in a naive Bayes classifier (R e1071). In TCRdb, the public reads were trimmed at Q25 with fastp and aligned with MiXCR, with productive beta chains retained. Under each unique CDR3 protein, matching rows form one entry showing the most common genes and DNA. For this entry, the V and J calls and clone size follow TCRdb and not the study's own pipeline. The sample contains fewer than 650,000 distinct CDR3 sequences, 11% to 15% of them found a single time. 7.1% of the sample comes from the top ten.

The CDR3 runs 15 residues from the cysteine to the phenylalanine. Left in the record is the CDR3 DNA by itself, 45 bases read in frame from the first base. Relative to germline, V is missing 6 bases and J is missing 3 bases, with 9 bases of the junction outside any gene match. This receptor was taken from a woman between 18 and 29 years old with Graves' ophthalmopathy. The sequencing sample was made of blood. The chain links TRBV12-3 or TRBV12-4 with TRBJ2-3; TRBD2 fits 7 bases in the junction. The CDR3 is CASSYPGEGTDTQYF. The bases read TGTGCCAGCAGCTATCCGGGGGAGGGGACAGATACGCAGTATTTT.